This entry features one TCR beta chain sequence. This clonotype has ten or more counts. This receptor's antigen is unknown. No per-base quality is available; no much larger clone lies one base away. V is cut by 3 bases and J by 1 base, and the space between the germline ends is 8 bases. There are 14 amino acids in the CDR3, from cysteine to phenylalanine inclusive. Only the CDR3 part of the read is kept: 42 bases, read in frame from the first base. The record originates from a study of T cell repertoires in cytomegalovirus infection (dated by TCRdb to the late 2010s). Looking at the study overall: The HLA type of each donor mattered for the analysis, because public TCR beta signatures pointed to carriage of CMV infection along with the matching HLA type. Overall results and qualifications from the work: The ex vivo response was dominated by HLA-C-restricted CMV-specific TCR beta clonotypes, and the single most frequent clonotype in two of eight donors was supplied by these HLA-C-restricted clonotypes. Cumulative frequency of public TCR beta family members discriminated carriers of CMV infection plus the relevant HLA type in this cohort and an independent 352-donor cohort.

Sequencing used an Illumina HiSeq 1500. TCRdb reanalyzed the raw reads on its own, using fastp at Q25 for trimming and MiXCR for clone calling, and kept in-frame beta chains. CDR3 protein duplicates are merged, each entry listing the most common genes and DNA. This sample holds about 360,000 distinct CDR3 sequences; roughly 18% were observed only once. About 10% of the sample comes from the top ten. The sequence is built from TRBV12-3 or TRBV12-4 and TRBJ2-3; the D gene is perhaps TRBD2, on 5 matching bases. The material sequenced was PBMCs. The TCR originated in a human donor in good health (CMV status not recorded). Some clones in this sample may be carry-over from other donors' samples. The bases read TGTGCCAGCAGTTTCAAGGGAGGCACAGATACGCAGTATTTT. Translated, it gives CASSFKGGTDTQYF.